A selection of T cell receptor beta chains follows, all from one sample in a study of blood T cell repertoires in COVID-19. Some clones are missing from TCRdb's copy, which holds only in-frame ones; the method was immunoSEQ multiplex PCR. The sample lists hundreds of thousands of clones, roughly 79% seen once, with about 1.9% in the top ten. Sequencing was performed on peripheral blood. The source is an elderly woman with acute or convalescent COVID-19. Both conserved end residues are part of each CDR3. D genes are given only for firm matches. Clone sizes are given selectively: once, few, many, or a class where the clone is expanded.

D gene: .; clone size: .; V gene: TRBV18; J gene: TRBJ2-7; CDR3 DNA: TGTGCCAGCTCACGACGGACTGGATACGAGCAGTACTTC; CDR3 protein: CASSRRTGYEQYF
D gene: TRBD1; clone size: .; V gene: TRBV19; J gene: TRBJ1-2; CDR3 DNA: TGTGCCAGTACCCCAGGGGGCGCGGGCTATGGCTACACCTTC; CDR3 protein: CASTPGGAGYGYTF
D gene: .; clone size: .; V gene: TRBV6-5; J gene: TRBJ2-7; CDR3 DNA: TGTGCCAGCAGTTACACTATCACAGGACCCTACGAGCAGTACTTC; CDR3 protein: CASSYTITGPYEQYF
D gene: .; clone size: .; V gene: TRBV5-1; J gene: TRBJ2-3; CDR3 DNA: TGCGCCAGCAAGGGGTGGGAAGGGGCATCTGGTACGCAGTATTTT; CDR3 protein: CASKGWEGASGTQYF
D gene: TRBD2; clone size: .; V gene: TRBV6-5; J gene: TRBJ2-3; CDR3 DNA: TGTGCCAGCACTAGAAGCGGGACTGTAGATACGCAGTATTTT; CDR3 protein: CASTRSGTVDTQYF
D gene: TRBD1; clone size: few; V gene: TRBV7-3; J gene: TRBJ2-3; CDR3 DNA: TGTGCCAGCAGCGCAACAGGGGAAGATACGCAGTATTTT; CDR3 protein: CASSATGEDTQYF
D gene: TRBD2; clone size: .; V gene: TRBV7-2; J gene: TRBJ2-3; CDR3 DNA: TGTGCCAGCGGCGGGACTAGCGGGAGTTGGACAGATACGCAGTATTTT; CDR3 protein: CASGGTSGSWTDTQYF
D gene: .; clone size: .; V gene: TRBV2; J gene: TRBJ1-2; CDR3 DNA: TGTGCCAGCACCCTCAGGGGCAACTATGGCTACACCTTC; CDR3 protein: CASTLRGNYGYTF
D gene: .; clone size: .; V gene: TRBV5-5; J gene: TRBJ1-2; CDR3 DNA: TGTGCCAGCAGCTTGGTAGGACAGCCTAACTATGGCTACACCTTC; CDR3 protein: CASSLVGQPNYGYTF
D gene: .; clone size: once; V gene: TRBV2; J gene: TRBJ2-3; CDR3 DNA: TGTGCCAGCCAACGGAGCGATACGCAGTATTTT; CDR3 protein: CASQRSDTQYF
D gene: TRBD2; clone size: .; V gene: TRBV5-4; J gene: TRBJ2-1; CDR3 DNA: TGTGCCAGCAGCTTGGGTCGGGAGGGTATTAATGAGCAGTTCTTC; CDR3 protein: CASSLGREGINEQFF
D gene: TRBD2; clone size: .; V gene: TRBV18; J gene: TRBJ2-1; CDR3 DNA: TGTGCCAGCTCACCACCTCTAGCGGGGCGGGGCTACAATGAGCAGTTCTTC; CDR3 protein: CASSPPLAGRGYNEQFF
D gene: TRBD2; clone size: .; V gene: TRBV7-2; J gene: TRBJ2-7; CDR3 DNA: TGTGCCAGCAGACTAAAACTAGCGGGAGACTACGAGCAGTACTTC; CDR3 protein: CASRLKLAGDYEQYF
D gene: TRBD1; clone size: .; V gene: TRBV5-8; J gene: TRBJ1-4; CDR3 DNA: TGTGCCAGCAGCTTGGGTACAGGGGTCGGAGAAAAACTGTTTTTT; CDR3 protein: CASSLGTGVGEKLFF
D gene: .; clone size: .; V gene: TRBV3-1/TRBV3-2; J gene: TRBJ1-5; CDR3 DNA: TGTGCCAGCAGCCAAGAGGCTGGGCGGGGGCAGCCCCAGCATTTT; CDR3 protein: CASSQEAGRGQPQHF
D gene: TRBD2; clone size: .; V gene: TRBV5-1; J gene: TRBJ2-5; CDR3 DNA: TGCGCCAGCAGCTTGGCCCTAGCGGAAGAGACCCAGTACTTC; CDR3 protein: CASSLALAEETQYF
D gene: .; clone size: once; V gene: TRBV11-1; J gene: TRBJ2-1; CDR3 DNA: TGTGCCAGCAGCTTAGCTCAGGGGGGAAAAGATGAGCAGTTCTTC; CDR3 protein: CASSLAQGGKDEQFF
D gene: .; clone size: few; V gene: TRBV5-6; J gene: TRBJ1-2; CDR3 DNA: TGTGCCAGCAGCTTGAGGAGGGGCAGGGACCCTGGCTACACCTTC; CDR3 protein: CASSLRRGRDPGYTF
D gene: .; clone size: .; V gene: TRBV3-1/TRBV3-2; J gene: TRBJ2-5; CDR3 DNA: TGTGCCAGCAGCCAAGCTAGGGCTAGCCGGCCTCAAGAGACCCAGTACTTC; CDR3 protein: CASSQARASRPQETQYF
D gene: TRBD2; clone size: .; V gene: TRBV9; J gene: TRBJ2-5; CDR3 DNA: TGTGCCAGCAGCGTAGAGTCCGGACTAGCGGTAGAGACCCAGTACTTC; CDR3 protein: CASSVESGLAVETQYF
D gene: TRBD1; clone size: .; V gene: TRBV6-5; J gene: TRBJ2-5; CDR3 DNA: TGTGCCAGCAGTTACTCTCAGGGGGCCCAAGAGACCCAGTACTTC; CDR3 protein: CASSYSQGAQETQYF
D gene: .; clone size: .; V gene: TRBV2; J gene: TRBJ2-3; CDR3 DNA: TGTGCCAGCAGTGTAACGGGTGTTAAAACGACAGATACGCAGTATTTT; CDR3 protein: CASSVTGVKTTDTQYF
D gene: TRBD1; clone size: .; V gene: TRBV29-1; J gene: TRBJ1-2; CDR3 DNA: TGCAGCGTTCGGGACAGGGCGGACTATGGCTACACCTTC; CDR3 protein: CSVRDRADYGYTF
D gene: .; clone size: once; V gene: TRBV6-5; J gene: TRBJ1-1; CDR3 DNA: TGTGCCAGCACCAAGACGGGGACACTGAACACTGAAGCTTTCTTT; CDR3 protein: CASTKTGTLNTEAFF
D gene: TRBD1; clone size: once; V gene: TRBV5-1; J gene: TRBJ1-6; CDR3 DNA: TGCGCCAGCAGCTTGGGGGACAGGGGATATTCACCCCTCCACTTT; CDR3 protein: CASSLGDRGYSPLHF
D gene: TRBD1; clone size: .; V gene: TRBV27; J gene: TRBJ2-7; CDR3 DNA: TGTGCCAGCAGTTTATCGGGACAGGGATATTACGAGCAGTACTTC; CDR3 protein: CASSLSGQGYYEQYF
D gene: TRBD2; clone size: .; V gene: TRBV7-7; J gene: TRBJ2-1; CDR3 DNA: TGTGCTAGCAGCGGGGGGGACAGGTTGGTCGATGAGCAGTTCTTC; CDR3 protein: CASSGGDRLVDEQFF
D gene: .; clone size: .; V gene: TRBV30; J gene: TRBJ2-7; CDR3 DNA: TGTGCCTGGAGACGGACAGTAGGTCCGTCCTACGAGCAGTACTTC; CDR3 protein: CAWRRTVGPSYEQYF
D gene: TRBD1; clone size: .; V gene: TRBV27; J gene: TRBJ1-2; CDR3 DNA: TGTGCCAGCAGTATCTCAGGGGGGCTTGGCTACACCTTC; CDR3 protein: CASSISGGLGYTF
D gene: .; clone size: .; V gene: TRBV28; J gene: TRBJ2-7; CDR3 DNA: TGTGCCAGCAGTCCCGCAGGAGGCCCTATGCGTGAGCAGTACTTC; CDR3 protein: CASSPAGGPMREQYF
D gene: .; clone size: .; V gene: TRBV6-2/TRBV6-3; J gene: TRBJ1-2; CDR3 DNA: TGTGCCAGCAGTTCGGACAGTCACTATGGCTACACCTTC; CDR3 protein: CASSSDSHYGYTF
D gene: TRBD1; clone size: .; V gene: TRBV6-2/TRBV6-3; J gene: TRBJ1-1; CDR3 DNA: TGTGCCAGCAGTTACTTGCAGGGGGGTACCAACACTGAAGCTTTCTTT; CDR3 protein: CASSYLQGGTNTEAFF
D gene: TRBD1; clone size: .; V gene: TRBV7-8; J gene: TRBJ2-3; CDR3 DNA: TGTGCCAGCAGCCCTTGGACAGGGGGGACAGATACGCAGTATTTT; CDR3 protein: CASSPWTGGTDTQYF
D gene: TRBD1; clone size: .; V gene: TRBV4-1; J gene: TRBJ1-5; CDR3 DNA: TGCGCCAGCAGCCAAGGGACAGGTGTTAGCAATCAGCCCCAGCATTTT; CDR3 protein: CASSQGTGVSNQPQHF
D gene: .; clone size: .; V gene: TRBV6-5; J gene: TRBJ1-2; CDR3 DNA: TGTGCCAGCAGCGGGGGGGGTAACTATGGCTACACCTTC; CDR3 protein: CASSGGGNYGYTF
D gene: .; clone size: .; V gene: TRBV28; J gene: TRBJ1-2; CDR3 DNA: TGTGCCAGCAGTGCAGGGGATTGGGTTGGCTACACCTTC; CDR3 protein: CASSAGDWVGYTF
D gene: .; clone size: .; V gene: TRBV9; J gene: TRBJ2-7; CDR3 DNA: TGTGCCAGCAGCCCAGATGGTAGCTATGGGGAGCAGTACTTC; CDR3 protein: CASSPDGSYGEQYF
D gene: TRBD2; clone size: .; V gene: TRBV29-1; J gene: TRBJ2-4; CDR3 DNA: TGCAGCGTCGGACTAGCGGGAGGGTTACTAGCCAAAAACATTCAGTACTTC; CDR3 protein: CSVGLAGGLLAKNIQYF